The 6 T cell receptor beta chains below come from one sample, sequenced in a study of response to subunit inactivated influenza vaccine. MiXCR, run by TCRdb on the RT-PCR reads, gives a single entry per CDR3 protein. The data hold about 300,000 distinct CDR3 sequences, with 21% observed a single time. The sequenced sample was PBMCs from blood, obtained approximately 20 months after vaccination. The origin of the receptors is a man in his fifties or sixties who received an inactivated influenza vaccine.

This clonotype was recorded a few times. The chain joins TRBV6-1 to TRBJ2-1, with a tentative D call TRBD2 (6 bases). Germline V CDR1 and CDR2: MNHNS, SASEGT. The CDR3 is 13 residues long. V was pared by 6 bases and J by 6 bases, with 12 bases between. This chain's CDR3 is CASRAGSGNEQFF. Written as DNA, the CDR3 is TGTGCCAGCAGGGCGGGAAGCGGCAATGAGCAGTTCTTC.

This clonotype was recorded a few times. The chain recombines TRBV28 with TRBJ2-1; 10 bases match TRBD1. Germline V lookup: CDR1 MDHEN, CDR2 SYDVKM. This CDR3 spans 15 amino acids. V was pared by 3 bases and J by 6 bases, with 5 bases of the junction left unmatched. CDR3 bases: TGTGCCAGCAGTTTTAGGACAGGGGGATCCAATGAGCAGTTCTTC. Protein product: CASSFRTGGSNEQFF.

In its sample, this clonotype was seen many times. The genes are TRBV7-7 and TRBJ1-3; D is perhaps TRBD1 (5 bases). Per the germline V gene, CDR1 is SSHAT and CDR2 is FNYEAQ (reference sequence). CDR3 length: 15 amino acids. V dropped 7 bases and J dropped 6 bases, with 19 bases sitting between them. In DNA form, the CDR3 reads TGTGCCAGCATGTTAGACGGGGCTTTGACAAACACCATATATTTT. This translates into CASMLDGALTNTIYF.

This clonotype has only a few counts. V gene TRBV6-5 combines with J gene TRBJ1-2, with 7 bases fitting TRBD1. The CDR3 extends over 16 amino acids. Germline-derived CDR1 and CDR2 are MNHEY and SVGAGI. The V and J ends lost 0 bases and 7 bases, in that order; junction bases with no gene match: 11. The CDR3 loop is CASSYSTGPLRSGYTF. Written as DNA, the CDR3 is TGTGCCAGCAGTTACTCGACAGGGCCACTGAGGAGTGGCTACACCTTC.

The rearrangement links TRBV7-2 to TRBJ2-5; D might be TRBD1 (5 bases). Germline V gene data show CDR1 as SGHTA and CDR2 as FQGNSA. The CDR3 is made up of 15 amino acids. Trimming took 1 base from V and 3 from J, leaving 12 bases between them. The CDR3 DNA is TGTGCCAGCAGCTTAGTAGGGGTCCAGAAAGAGACCCAGTACTTC. It translates to CASSLVGVQKETQYF. The whole variable domain, remainder taken from reference TRBV7-2 and TRBJ2-5, is GAGVSQSPSNKVTEKGKDVELRCDPISGHTALYWYRQSLGQGLEFLIYFQGNSAPDKSGLPSDRFSAERTGGSVSTLTIQRTQQEDSAVYLCASSLVGVQKETQYFGPGTRLLVL.

This clonotype was seen a handful of times. The rearrangement uses TRBV28 and TRBJ2-7; TRBD2 matches 11 bases. This CDR3 has 15 residues. From germline, CDR1 is MDHEN and CDR2 SYDVKM. With V trimmed by 7 bases and J by 2 bases, 7 bases remained unmatched. The CDR3 is CASMGLAEIAYEQYF. In DNA form, the CDR3 reads TGTGCCAGCATGGGACTAGCGGAAATAGCCTACGAGCAGTACTTC.